The present T cell receptor (beta chain) was sequenced within a study of blood T cells in healthy people across ages. Study observations and caveats: With donor CMV status unknown, expanded clonotype changes were possibly confounded. A strong correlation was found between TCR beta diversity and the percentage of naive T cells.

Primed by a sample-barcoded 5' primer and a J-beta primer mix, a second PCR proceeded for about 6 to 11 cycles. Each cDNA was tagged by a template-switch adaptor containing 12 random nucleotides. TCRdb recomputed calls from the 5' RACE reads with MiXCR, one row per CDR3 protein. The sample includes approximately 1.5 million distinct CDR3 sequences, roughly 43% of them seen just once. V was cut by 6 bases and J by 6 bases, with 18 bases left in between. This CDR3 is built from 15 residues. Germline lookup yields CDR1 MNHNY and CDR2 SVGAGI (reference sequence). Each individual donor underwent a draw of around 9.8 milliliters of peripheral blood. As to this clonotype: Its target is not known.

Sequencing used blood. This receptor was obtained from a woman aged 18-30 years in good health. This chain uses TRBV6-6 with TRBJ2-1; either TRBD1 or TRBD2 may supply D (6 bases each). As DNA, the CDR3 is TGTGCCAGCAGCCTGACCCTGGGGGGCATCAATGAGCAGTTCTTC. Translating gives CASSLTLGGINEQFF.